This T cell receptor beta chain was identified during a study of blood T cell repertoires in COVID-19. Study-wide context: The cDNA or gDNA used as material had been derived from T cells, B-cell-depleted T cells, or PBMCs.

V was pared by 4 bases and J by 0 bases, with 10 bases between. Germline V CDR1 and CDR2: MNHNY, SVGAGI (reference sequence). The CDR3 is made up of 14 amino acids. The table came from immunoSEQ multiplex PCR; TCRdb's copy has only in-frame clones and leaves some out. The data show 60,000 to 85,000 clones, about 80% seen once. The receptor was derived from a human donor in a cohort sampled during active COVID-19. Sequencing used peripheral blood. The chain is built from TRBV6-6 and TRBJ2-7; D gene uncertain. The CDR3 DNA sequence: TGTGCCAGCAGTTCAGGTTTCAGCTCCTACGAGCAGTACTTC. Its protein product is CASSSGFSSYEQYF.